These 8 T cell receptor beta chains were sequenced from one sample in a study of blood T cells in healthy people across ages. The second PCR ran about 6 to 11 cycles with a sample-barcoded 5' primer and J-beta primers. TCRdb fed the 5' RACE reads into MiXCR, producing one record per CDR3 protein. The data contain around 780,000 distinct CDR3 sequences, roughly 26% of them singletons. These data are also associated with another study on T cells of mothers and their children.

Specimen: blood. Receptors originate from a boy between 10 and 17 years old in good health.

Only a few counts were recorded for this clonotype. The V gene is TRBV28, the J gene TRBJ1-4; D is undetermined. CDR1 MDHEN and CDR2 SYDVKM come from the germline V gene. Trimming removed 6 bases from V and 8 bases from J, with 4 bases in between. The CDR3 totals 10 residues. DNA for the CDR3: TGTGCCAGCAGAAGGGAAAAACTGTTTTTT. It is translated as CASRREKLFF.

The gene calls are TRBV25-1 and TRBJ1-5, with a weak D call TRBD1 (6 bases). The CDR3 loop spans 13 amino acids. CDR1 is MGHDK, CDR2 SYGVNS, per germline. V shed 1 base and J shed 9 bases, with 10 bases lying between them. CDR3 sequence (DNA): TGTGCCAGCAGTGAATTTGGCAGGGGGCCCCAGCATTTT. It is translated as CASSEFGRGPQHF.

The V call is TRBV20-1, the J call TRBJ2-1; 9 positions match TRBD2. J gave up 0 bases and V 2 bases, and 2 bases lay outside the gene matches. The germline CDR1 and CDR2 sequences are DFQATT and SNEGSKA (reference sequence). CDR3 length: 15 residues. The DNA for the CDR3 is TGCAGTGCTAGACGGACTAGCGACTCCTACAATGAGCAGTTCTTC. It specifies CSARRTSDSYNEQFF.

The chain carries TRBV2 and TRBJ2-1; 11 nucleotides align to TRBD2. Germline CDR1 SNHLY, CDR2 FYNNEI. Trimming took 6 bases from V and 4 from J; bases not matched to a gene: 2. The CDR3 is 14 residues long. Here the CDR3 DNA reads TGTGCCAGCAGACTAGCGGGGGAATACAATGAGCAGTTCTTC. This gives the protein CASRLAGEYNEQFF. Drawing the rest from reference TRBV2 and TRBJ2-1, the complete variable domain is EPEVTQTPSHQVTQMGQEVILRCVPISNHLYFYWYRQILGQKVEFLVSFYNNEISEKSEIFDDQFSVERPDGSNFTLKIRSTKLEDSAMYFCASRLAGEYNEQFFGPGTRLTVL.

This clonotype was seen only a few times. J is TRBJ2-3 and V is TRBV20-1; 10 nucleotides align to TRBD2. The CDR3 runs to 18 residues. The germline gives CDR1 DFQATT, CDR2 SNEGSKA (reference sequence). Losses at the gene ends were 3 bases for V and 4 bases for J; bases not matched to a gene: 16. CDR3 region: CSARGASLAGAFPDTQYF. The CDR3 DNA reads as TGCAGTGCTAGGGGGGCGTCTCTAGCGGGGGCCTTCCCAGATACGCAGTATTTT.

This clonotype occurred a few times. V usage is TRBV12-3 or TRBV12-4 and J usage is TRBJ2-7; D perhaps matches TRBD1 (5 bases). The CDR3 covers 14 residues. V lost 5 bases and J lost 3, with 14 bases in between. CDR3 protein: CASSPLTVGYEQYF. As DNA, the CDR3 is TGTGCCAGCAGTCCCTTGACAGTTGGCTACGAGCAGTACTTC.

This clonotype turned up a few times. The chain carries TRBV6-6 and TRBJ1-2; D is possibly TRBD1 (5 bases). The CDR3 consists of 16 residues. Germline loops: CDR1 MNHNY, CDR2 SVGAGI (reference sequence). V gave up 6 bases and J gave up 2 bases, with 19 bases separating them. The CDR3 sequence is CASRRENPTANYGYTF. The CDR3 region has the DNA TGTGCCAGCAGGAGAGAGAACCCGACAGCAAACTATGGCTACACCTTC.

CDR3 nucleotides: TGTGCCAGCAGCCCCTTCCGACAGGGGGTAGATCAGCCCCAGCATTTT. Amino acid sequence: CASSPFRQGVDQPQHF. The chain uses TRBV5-6 and TRBJ1-5; 9 bases fit TRBD1. The V and J ends lost 4 bases and 5 bases, in that order; junction bases with no gene match: 10. The CDR3 is 16 amino acids. CDR1 and CDR2 from the germline V gene are SGHDT and YYEEEE.